Listed here is a single TCR beta chain. This sample is part of a study of blood T cell repertoires in COVID-19. V lost 3 bases and J 0 bases, leaving 10 bases between the germline ends. CDR1 is SGHRS, CDR2 YFSETQ, per germline. This CDR3 has 15 amino acids. Produced via immunoSEQ multiplex PCR; TCRdb's table is partial and in-frame only. This sample has roughly 70,000 clones, with roughly 84% found just once. This sequence originates from a human donor in a cohort sampled during active COVID-19. The rearrangement links TRBV5-1 to TRBJ1-3; possible D gene TRBD1, 6 bases. The sample taken for sequencing was peripheral blood. CDR3: CASSSTGFSGNTIYF. The CDR3 DNA is TGCGCCAGCAGCTCTACAGGGTTCTCTGGAAACACCATATATTTT.